This entry describes one TCR beta chain. The antigen is not known. Trimming removed 10 bases from V and 3 bases from J, with 18 bases in between. The CDR3 runs 14 residues. CDR1 and CDR2 from the germline V gene are SGHRS and YFSETQ. These data are taken from a study of chemoradiotherapy in HPV16-positive cancers. Libraries were prepared by immunoSEQ multiplex PCR; TCRdb keeps only in-frame clonotypes and omits some of them. The sample lists more than 30,000 clones; roughly nine tenths were seen once. Whole-study results and caveats: HPV-responsive T-cell expansion during chemoradiotherapy was linked to improved recurrence-free survival in HPV16-positive patients.

The sequencing here drew on blood, taken from a patient who underwent chemoradiotherapy. The J gene is TRBJ2-3, the V gene TRBV5-1; D is tentatively TRBD1 or TRBD2 (7 bases each). The TCR originated in a human donor with HPV-associated anogenital cancer. CDR3 protein: CAASRGGPTDTQYF. CDR3 sequence (DNA): TGCGCCGCGAGCAGGGGGGGCCCAACAGATACGCAGTATTTT.